Following are 3 T cell receptor beta chains from one sample sequenced in a study of regulatory T cells in long-lasting Graves disease. CDR3-region Arm-PCR and iRepertoire HTBI primers produced the TCR beta libraries. MiXCR was run by TCRdb on the multiplex PCR reads, yielding one entry per CDR3 protein. This sample has 300,000 to 500,000 distinct CDR3 sequences, with around 20% found just once. As to time point: persistent/refractory GD, antithyroid drugs over 5 years with positive TRAb. RNA isolated from PBMCs was used to make the TCR library. The starting material was peripheral blood mononuclear cells (PBMCs), obtained when the disease was refractory, from a patient treated with antithyroid drugs. Source of these receptors: a female donor with Graves disease.

The chain has TRBV7-2 and TRBJ1-1, with D unclear. This CDR3 contains 15 residues. V shed 5 bases and J shed 1 base, with 14 bases lying between them. Looked up from germline, CDR1 is SGHTA and CDR2 is FQGNSA. The CDR3 DNA sequence: TGTGCCAGCAGCCCCGGGTCGCGTGGGAACACTGAAGCTTTCTTT. This sequence encodes CASSPGSRGNTEAFF.

This clonotype showed up many times. The rearrangement links TRBV7-6 to TRBJ1-6, with TRBD1 as a possible D gene (5 bases). Germline V gene lookup returns CDR1 SGHVS and CDR2 FNYEAQ. This CDR3 region has 14 residues. V lost 5 bases to trimming and J lost 8 bases, with 13 bases between them. CDR3 bases: TGTGCCAGCAGCCCAAATCGGGGGGATTCACCCCTCCACTTT. Encoded protein: CASSPNRGDSPLHF.

This clonotype was counted between two and nine times. The rearrangement uses TRBV30 and TRBJ2-5; D call uncertain. The CDR3 is 12 residues long. V lost 1 base and J lost 4, with 7 bases in between. Germline CDR1 reads GTSNPN; CDR2 reads SVGIG (reference sequence). In DNA form, the CDR3 reads TGTGCCTGGAGTGCCCCCCGAGAGACCCAGTACTTC. Translating gives CAWSAPRETQYF.